These 9 T cell receptor beta chains share one sample of origin, sequenced in a study of blood T cell repertoires in COVID-19. The data were produced by immunoSEQ multiplex PCR, yet TCRdb's version contains in-frame clones alone and is incomplete. Among under 60,000 clones listed, 78% were seen once. The material sequenced was peripheral blood. These receptors came from a human donor in a cohort sampled during active COVID-19.

This clone has more than one count but fewer than ten. This chain joins TRBV2 and TRBJ1-5; the D is unclear. The CDR3 runs 13 residues. The germline V and J ends were trimmed by 7 bases and 2 bases, with 9 bases remaining between them. Germline CDR1 and CDR2: SNHLY and FYNNEI. Written as DNA, the CDR3 is TGTGCCAGCACCACGGTCCGCAATCAGCCCCAGCATTTT. Protein: CASTTVRNQPQHF. The full variable domain, in which reference TRBV2 and TRBJ1-5 provide the parts outside the CDR3, is EPEVTQTPSHQVTQMGQEVILRCVPISNHLYFYWYRQILGQKVEFLVSFYNNEISEKSEIFDDQFSVERPDGSNFTLKIRSTKLEDSAMYFCASTTVRNQPQHFGDGTRLSIL.

The rearrangement links TRBV2 to TRBJ2-1; 12 bases line up with TRBD2. The CDR3 has 18 amino acids. Losses at the gene ends were 6 bases for V and 0 bases for J; bases not matched to a gene: 9. Germline CDR1 reads SNHLY; CDR2 reads FYNNEI. CDR3 bases: TGTGCCAGCAGCCGGACTAGCGGGAAGTCAAGCTCCTACAATGAGCAGTTCTTC. It is translated as CASSRTSGKSSSYNEQFF.

The chain recombines TRBV11-1 with TRBJ2-5, with 12 bases identical to TRBD2. The length of the CDR3 is 16 residues. After removal of 5 bases from V and 2 bases from J, the junction contained 6 bases not matched to a gene. The germline gives CDR1 SGHAT, CDR2 FQDESV (reference sequence). The CDR3 is CASSARLAGVQETQYF. CDR3 nucleotide sequence: TGTGCCAGCAGCGCCCGACTAGCGGGGGTTCAAGAGACCCAGTACTTC. Looking up the rest from reference TRBV11-1 and TRBJ2-5 gives the full variable domain: EAEVAQSPRYKITEKSQAVAFWCDPISGHATLYWYRQILGQGPELLVQFQDESVVDDSQLPKDRFSAERLKGVDSTLKIQPAELGDSAMYLCASSARLAGVQETQYFGPGTRLLVL.

The chain links TRBV5-1 to TRBJ2-7, with D tentatively TRBD1 (5 bases). The CDR3 totals 15 residues. Germline CDR1 reads SGHRS; CDR2 reads YFSETQ. Trimming cost V 0 bases and J 3 bases, with 13 bases left between them. The CDR3 DNA follows: TGCGCCAGCAGCTTGGAAGGACACCGAAACTACGAGCAGTACTTC. Protein product: CASSLEGHRNYEQYF.

The chain links TRBV18 to TRBJ2-7, with TRBD1 identical over 7 bases. J gave up 3 bases and V 2 bases, and 4 bases lay outside the gene matches. The CDR3 is made up of 14 amino acids. Per germline, CDR1 KGHSH and CDR2 LQKENI. CDR3 in DNA: TGTGCCAGCTCACCAGGGACAGCGGACTACGAGCAGTACTTC. It specifies CASSPGTADYEQYF.

The V call is TRBV4-3, the J call TRBJ1-3; D is unresolved. The V end was cut by 0 bases, the J end by 8 bases, with 17 bases between. From germline, CDR1 is LGHNA and CDR2 YSLEER. The CDR3 runs 16 residues. The CDR3 coding sequence is TGCGCCAGCAGCCAAGATCGCCAGGTACCTTGGGACACCATATATTTT. Encoded protein: CASSQDRQVPWDTIYF.

In its sample, this clone was seen once. The chain is built from TRBV27 and TRBJ1-1, with 8 bases that match TRBD1. J was trimmed by 4 bases and V by 5 bases; bases with no gene match: 6. Germline V gene lookup returns CDR1 MNHEY and CDR2 SMNVEV (reference sequence). The CDR3 contains 14 residues. The CDR3 DNA follows: TGTGCCAGCAGTCAGGACAGGGTTTCCACTGAAGCTTTCTTT. It translates to CASSQDRVSTEAFF.

The chain links TRBV11-3 to TRBJ2-7, with a tentative D call TRBD2 (6 bases). The germline gives CDR1 SGHNT, CDR2 YENEEA. The CDR3 consists of 12 residues. V shed 3 bases and J shed 4 bases, with 7 bases lying between them. CDR3 region: CASSFGGYEQYF. The CDR3 DNA reads TGTGCCAGCAGCTTTGGGGGGTACGAGCAGTACTTC. Using reference TRBV11-3 and TRBJ2-7 for the parts outside the CDR3, the full variable domain is EAGVVQSPRYKIIEKKQPVAFWCNPISGHNTLYWYLQNLGQGPELLIRYENEEAVDDSQLPKDRFSAERLKGVDSTLKIQPAELGDSAVYLCASSFGGYEQYFGPGTRLTVT.

CDR3 residues: CSASGGQGHYNEQFF. Written as DNA, the CDR3 is TGCAGTGCTAGTGGGGGACAGGGACACTACAATGAGCAGTTCTTC. The chain links TRBV20-1 to TRBJ2-1; 9 nucleotides align to TRBD1. The CDR3 covers 15 residues. CDR1 and CDR2 from the germline V gene are DFQATT and SNEGSKA (reference sequence). Trimming at V came to 3 bases and at J to 3 bases, leaving 6 bases not matched to a gene.